Each of the 14 T cell receptor beta chains below was sequenced from the same sample in a study of chemoradiotherapy in HPV16-positive cancers. Method: immunoSEQ multiplex PCR; TCRdb's copy keeps in-frame clones and lacks some. This table has 13,000 or so clones, roughly 84% appearing once. Source: blood, taken from a patient who underwent chemoradiotherapy. The receptors were gathered from a human donor with HPV-associated anogenital cancer.

The gene calls are TRBV11-1 and TRBJ2-2, with D maybe TRBD1 (6 bases). Germline lookup yields CDR1 SGHAT and CDR2 FQDESV (reference sequence). V lost 2 bases, J lost 6 bases, and 7 bases lay in between. This CDR3 region has 13 residues. CDR3 region: CASSLTGPGELFF. Here the CDR3 DNA reads TGTGCCAGCAGCTTAACAGGGCCCGGGGAGCTGTTTTTT.

In this sample, this clone turned up once. The CDR3 sequence: CASSELGADTEAFF. DNA for the CDR3: TGTGCCAGCAGTGAATTGGGGGCGGACACTGAAGCTTTCTTT. V is TRBV2 and J is TRBJ1-1; possibly TRBD1 for D (6 bases). The CDR3 totals 14 residues. Germline V gene sequence: CDR1 SNHLY, CDR2 FYNNEI. The V end was cut by 2 bases, the J end by 3 bases, with 10 bases between.

This clone was seen more than once but under ten times. The chain has TRBV10-3 and TRBJ2-7; tentatively, D is TRBD2 (7 bases). CDR3 length: 15 amino acids. Trimming shortened V by 2 bases and J by 2 bases, and 13 bases separated the two germline ends. Germline V lookup: CDR1 ENHRY, CDR2 SYGVKD. The DNA of the CDR3 is TGTGCCATCAGTGAGGGGAGGGGGACTACCTACGAGCAGTACGTC. Its protein is CAISEGRGTTYEQYV.

This rearrangement joins TRBV4-1 to TRBJ1-6; the match to TRBD1 covers 8 bases. Trimming at V came to 5 bases and at J to 0 bases, leaving 21 bases not matched to a gene. CDR3 length equals 22 residues. The germline V gene encodes CDR1 MGHRA and CDR2 YSYEKL. The DNA of the CDR3 is TGCGCCAGCAGCGCCTCCACCCTGGGACAGGTGCCTTTTAGCTCCTATAATTCACCCCTCCACTTT. Translated, it gives CASSASTLGQVPFSSYNSPLHF.

This clone was counted a single time. The chain joins TRBV19 to TRBJ2-2, with a weak D call TRBD1 (6 bases). The length of the CDR3 is 14 residues. Germline assignment: CDR1 LNHDA and CDR2 SQIVND (reference sequence). Trimming removed 1 base from V and 7 bases from J, with 10 bases in between. The DNA of the CDR3 is TGTGCCAGTAGTATAGCAGGGGTAGACGGGGAGCTGTTTTTT. Translated, it gives CASSIAGVDGELFF.

V is TRBV7-3 and J is TRBJ1-6; tentative D call: TRBD1 (6 bases). V was pared by 2 bases and J by 7 bases, with 6 bases between. The CDR3 consists of 13 residues. Germline V lookup: CDR1 SGHTA, CDR2 FQGTGA. CDR3 loop: CASSLDRNSPLHF. The CDR3 DNA reads as TGTGCCAGCAGCTTAGACAGGAATTCACCCCTCCACTTT.

CDR3 protein: CASSQGAVLSTDTQYF. DNA for the CDR3: TGTGCCAGCAGCCAAGGGGCAGTCCTTAGCACAGATACGCAGTATTTT. The J gene is TRBJ2-3, the V gene TRBV14; the D is unclear. The CDR3 contains 16 residues. Germline V lookup: CDR1 SGHDN, CDR2 FVKESK. Trimming left V 1 base short and J 0 bases short, with 11 bases between.

In its sample, this clone was seen once. V and J are TRBV5-1 and TRBJ2-1; 7 bases agree with TRBD1. This CDR3 has 15 amino acids. Germline trimming cut 2 bases from V and 2 bases from J; bases unmatched to any gene: 4. CDR1 is SGHRS, CDR2 YFSETQ, per germline. The CDR3 loop reads CASSLQGRTYNEQFF. CDR3 DNA: TGCGCCAGCAGCTTACAGGGGCGCACCTACAATGAGCAGTTCTTC.

V gene TRBV12-5 combines with J gene TRBJ1-1; D not certain. The CDR3 consists of 10 residues. Germline V CDR1 and CDR2: LGHNT, FRNRAP. Trimming removed 1 base at V and 14 bases at J, with 8 bases between. CDR3 DNA: TGTGCTAGTGGTTTGGGCGACATCTTCTTT. It specifies CASGLGDIFF.

This clone was seen a handful of times. The genes are TRBV6-1 and TRBJ2-5; no reliable D call. Germline values: CDR1 MNHNS, CDR2 SASEGT. The CDR3 contains 13 residues. Deletions cut 8 bases from V and 0 bases from J, with 10 bases between. CDR3 nucleotide sequence: TGTGCCAGCTCTGTTATGTACCAAGAGACCCAGTACTTC. Protein product: CASSVMYQETQYF.

In its sample, this clone was seen once. The chain recombines TRBV7-6 with TRBJ2-5, with 12 bases identical to TRBD1. Germline loops: CDR1 SGHVS, CDR2 FNYEAQ. The CDR3 consists of 17 residues. With V trimmed by 5 bases and J by 5 bases, 12 bases remained unmatched. The CDR3 here is CASSITSGTGGGETQYF. DNA for the CDR3: TGTGCCAGCAGCATAACCTCCGGGACAGGGGGCGGGGAGACCCAGTACTTC.

The genes are TRBV6-6 and TRBJ2-5; D call uncertain. The V end lost 2 bases, the J end lost 5 bases, and 12 bases lay between the germline ends. Germline V gene sequence: CDR1 MNHNY, CDR2 SVGAGI (reference sequence). CDR3 size: 14 residues. CDR3 sequence: CASSYDGPRETQYF. CDR3 in DNA: TGTGCCAGCAGTTACGACGGACCTAGGGAGACCCAGTACTTC.

This chain uses TRBV11-1 with TRBJ1-6; D remains ambiguous. Germline V gene lookup returns CDR1 SGHAT and CDR2 FQDESV (reference sequence). The CDR3 runs to 14 residues. The V end was cut by 3 bases, the J end by 6 bases, with 9 bases between. CDR3 region: CASSLDRRNSPLHF. Here the CDR3 DNA reads TGTGCCAGCAGCTTGGACCGCCGTAATTCACCCCTCCACTTT.

J is TRBJ1-1 and V is TRBV27; possible D gene TRBD1, 5 bases. This CDR3 comprises 16 residues. CDR1 is MNHEY, CDR2 SMNVEV, per germline (reference sequence). Trimming stripped 4 bases from V and 3 bases from J, with 18 bases between. The CDR3, as DNA: TGTGCCAGCAGTTCCCTAATGGGGGGAGGCGACACTGAAGCTTTCTTT. Translated: CASSSLMGGGDTEAFF.